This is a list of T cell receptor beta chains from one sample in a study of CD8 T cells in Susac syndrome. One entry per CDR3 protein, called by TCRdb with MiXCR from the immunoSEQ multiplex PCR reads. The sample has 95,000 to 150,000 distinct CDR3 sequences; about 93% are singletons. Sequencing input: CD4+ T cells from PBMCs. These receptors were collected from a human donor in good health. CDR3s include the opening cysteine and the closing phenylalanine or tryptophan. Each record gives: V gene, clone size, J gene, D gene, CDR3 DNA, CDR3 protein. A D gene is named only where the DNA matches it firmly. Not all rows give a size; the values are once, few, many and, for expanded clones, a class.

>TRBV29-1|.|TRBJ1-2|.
TGCAGCGTTCAGGAGCCTCCCAATGGCTACACCTTC
CSVQEPPNGYTF
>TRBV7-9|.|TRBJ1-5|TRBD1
TGTGCCAGCAGCCCGGGACAGGGGATGAGCAATCAGCCCCAGCATTTT
CASSPGQGMSNQPQHF
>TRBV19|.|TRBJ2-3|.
TGTGCCAGTAGCCCGGCGGACCTTACGCAGTATTTT
CASSPADLTQYF
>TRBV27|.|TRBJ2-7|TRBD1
TGTGCCAGCAGTATGGGACAGGGGGCGACCCGACGCGCCTACGAGCAGTACTTC
CASSMGQGATRRAYEQYF
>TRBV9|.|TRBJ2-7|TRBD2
TGTGCCAGCAGCGTAGGGGAGGGCCTCTCCTACGAGCAGTACTTC
CASSVGEGLSYEQYF
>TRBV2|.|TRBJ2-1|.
TGTGCCAGCACCCCCCGCAGGAGCTCCTACAATGAGCAGTTCTTC
CASTPRRSSYNEQFF
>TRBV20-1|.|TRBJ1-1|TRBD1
TGCAGTGCTCGACGGGGACAGGTGAACGATGAAGCTTTCTTT
CSARRGQVNDEAFF
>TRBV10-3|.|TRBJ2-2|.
TGTGCCGTGGGCGGGACTGCGAACACCGGGGAGCTGTTTTTT
CAVGGTANTGELFF
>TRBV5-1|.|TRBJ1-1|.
TGCGCCAGCAGCTTGGAACAGGACACTGAAGCTTTCTTT
CASSLEQDTEAFF
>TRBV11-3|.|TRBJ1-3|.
TGTGCCAGCAGCCAGGGACACGGAAACACCATATATTTT
CASSQGHGNTIYF
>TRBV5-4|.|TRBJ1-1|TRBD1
TGTGCCAGCAGCCCCGGCAGGGGGGATACTGAAGCTTTCTTT
CASSPGRGDTEAFF
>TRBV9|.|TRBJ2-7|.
TGTGCCAGCAGCCCCGGGCCGGATGTCGAGCAGTACTTC
CASSPGPDVEQYF
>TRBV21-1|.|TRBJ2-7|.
TGTGCCAGCAGCCACATGGCTGGACAGCCTAACTCCTACGAGCAGTACTTC
CASSHMAGQPNSYEQYF
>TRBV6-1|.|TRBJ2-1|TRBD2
TGTGCCAGCAGCCATAGGCGGGGACTAGCGGGAGGAGGGAGTGAGCAGTTCTTC
CASSHRRGLAGGGSEQFF
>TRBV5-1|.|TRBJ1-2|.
TGCGCCAGGAGGGACGGCCGACCGAGAGCTAACTATGGCTACACCTTC
CARRDGRPRANYGYTF
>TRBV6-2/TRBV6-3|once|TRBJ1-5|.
TGTGCCGGGGGGTCGGGAAGCAATCAGCCCCAGCATTTT
CAGGSGSNQPQHF
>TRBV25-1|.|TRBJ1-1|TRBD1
TGTGCCAGCACTGGGACAGGGAAAGGCACTGAAGCTTTCTTT
CASTGTGKGTEAFF
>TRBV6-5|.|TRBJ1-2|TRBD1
TGTGCCAGCAGTTACTCGTGGACAGGGGGCTATGGCTACACCTTC
CASSYSWTGGYGYTF
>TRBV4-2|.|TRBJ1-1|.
TGTGCCAGCAGCCAAGACGGAGGAGGGAAAGGCACTGAAGCTTTCTTT
CASSQDGGGKGTEAFF
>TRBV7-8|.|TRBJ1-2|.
TGTGCCAGCAGCTTGGGGACGGGATCTGCCTATGGCTACACCTTC
CASSLGTGSAYGYTF
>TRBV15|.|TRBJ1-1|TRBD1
TGTGCCACCAGCAGAGATGACAGGGCTGAAGCTTTCTTT
CATSRDDRAEAFF
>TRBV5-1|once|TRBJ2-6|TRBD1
TGCGCCAGCAAACAGGGGGCTACCCAACTGTACTCTGGGGCCAACGTCCTGACTTTC
CASKQGATQLYSGANVLTF
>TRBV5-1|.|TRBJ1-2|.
TGCGCCAGCAGCTTGGATCTCGGGGTCTATGGCTACACCTTC
CASSLDLGVYGYTF
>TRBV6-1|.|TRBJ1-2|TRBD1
TGTGCCAGCAGGAAGGGGACAGGGGTTGGCTACACCTTC
CASRKGTGVGYTF
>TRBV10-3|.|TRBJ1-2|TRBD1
TGTGCCATCAGTGAACAGGGACAGATCTATGGCTACACCTTC
CAISEQGQIYGYTF
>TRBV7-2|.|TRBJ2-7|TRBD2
TGTGCCAGCAGCTCACTAGCGCGCGAGCAGTACTTC
CASSSLAREQYF